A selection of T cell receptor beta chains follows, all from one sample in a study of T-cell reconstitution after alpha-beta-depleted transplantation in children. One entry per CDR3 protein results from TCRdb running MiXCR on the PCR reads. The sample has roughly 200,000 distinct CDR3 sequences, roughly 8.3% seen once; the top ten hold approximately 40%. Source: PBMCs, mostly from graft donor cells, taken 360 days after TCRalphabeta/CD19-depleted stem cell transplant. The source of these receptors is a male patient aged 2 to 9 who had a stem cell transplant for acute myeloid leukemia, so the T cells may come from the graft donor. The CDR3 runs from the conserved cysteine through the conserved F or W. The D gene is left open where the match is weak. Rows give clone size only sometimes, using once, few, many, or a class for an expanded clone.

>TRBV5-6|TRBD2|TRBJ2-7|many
TGTGCCAGCAGCTCCATGACTAGCGGGACTAGATTACTTCCCTACGAGCAGTACTTC
CASSSMTSGTRLLPYEQYF
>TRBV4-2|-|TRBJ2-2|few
TGTGCCAGCAGCCAGTTCACCGGGGAGCTGTTTTTT
CASSQFTGELFF
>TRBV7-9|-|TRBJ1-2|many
TGTGCCAGCAGGCGAGATGCCGGGGGGCAAGGCTACACCTTC
CASRRDAGGQGYTF
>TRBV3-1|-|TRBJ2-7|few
TGTGCCAGCAGCCAAGACAGCGGTCCCTACGAGCAGTACTTC
CASSQDSGPYEQYF
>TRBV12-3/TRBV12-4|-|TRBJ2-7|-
TGTGCCAGCAGTTTTCGGCCAGATTGGAACGAGCAGTACTTC
CASSFRPDWNEQYF
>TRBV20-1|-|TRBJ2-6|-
TGCAGTGCTAGAGATCACTCTGGGGCCAACGTCCTGACTTTC
CSARDHSGANVLTF
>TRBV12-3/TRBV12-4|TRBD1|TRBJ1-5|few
TGTGCCAGCAGTTGGAGTACAGGGGTGGATCAGCCCCAGCATTTT
CASSWSTGVDQPQHF
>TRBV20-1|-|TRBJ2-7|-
TGCAGTGCCGATTTCTTGAGTGGATCCTACGAGCAGTACTTC
CSADFLSGSYEQYF
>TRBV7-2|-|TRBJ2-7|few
TGTGCCAGCAGCTTCGCCGGGAGAGACTACGAGCAGTACTTC
CASSFAGRDYEQYF
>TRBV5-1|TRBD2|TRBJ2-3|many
TGCGCCAGCAGCTTCCGAGCGGGGCCCACAGATACGCAGTATTTT
CASSFRAGPTDTQYF
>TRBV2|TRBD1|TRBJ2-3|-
TGTGCCAGCTGTCCCGCCGGACAGGGGGCGCCTGTATATGCAGATACGCAGTATTTT
CASCPAGQGAPVYADTQYF
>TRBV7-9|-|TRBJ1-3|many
TGTGCCAGCAGCAGGACAGCCTCTGGAAACACCATATATTTT
CASSRTASGNTIYF
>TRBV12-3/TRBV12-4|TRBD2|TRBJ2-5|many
TGTGCCAGCAGTTTCGGCGGGAGCGGAGAGACCCAGTACTTC
CASSFGGSGETQYF
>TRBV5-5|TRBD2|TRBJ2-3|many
TGTGCCAGCAGCCCCCTAGCGGGAGAACTCACAGATACGCAGTATTTT
CASSPLAGELTDTQYF
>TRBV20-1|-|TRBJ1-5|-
TGCAGTGCCCCAAGCGGGGGGCGGGCTCAGCCCCAGCATTTT
CSAPSGGRAQPQHF
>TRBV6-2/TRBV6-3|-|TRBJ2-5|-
TGTGCCAGCAGTCTACTAACACAGGGTGGAGAGACCCAGTACTTC
CASSLLTQGGETQYF
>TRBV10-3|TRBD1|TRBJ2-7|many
TGTGCCATCAGTCTGGACAGGGACTCCTACGAGCAGTACTTC
CAISLDRDSYEQYF
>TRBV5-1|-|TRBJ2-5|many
TGCGCCAGCAGTCCACTAGGCCCGCAAGAGACCCAGTACTTC
CASSPLGPQETQYF
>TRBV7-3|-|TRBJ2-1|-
TGTGCCAGCAGCTTAAGCTTCCGGGAGTTCAATGAGCAGTTCTTC
CASSLSFREFNEQFF
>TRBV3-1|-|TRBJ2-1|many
TGTGCCAGCAGCCCCCTCTGGTCCTCCTACAATGAGCAGTTCTTC
CASSPLWSSYNEQFF
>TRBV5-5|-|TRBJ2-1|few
TGTGCCAGCAGCTTGGCTGGGAACAATGAGCAGTTCTTC
CASSLAGNNEQFF
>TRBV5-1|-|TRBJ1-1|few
TGCGCCAGCAGCGTCTACCCATACGCGAACACTGAAGCTTTCTTT
CASSVYPYANTEAFF
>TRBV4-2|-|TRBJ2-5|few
TGTGCCAGCAGCCAGACCGGACAGCAACAAGAGACCCAGTACTTC
CASSQTGQQQETQYF
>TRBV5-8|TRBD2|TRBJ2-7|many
TGTGCCAGCAGCTTGAGACTAGCGGCCTACGAGCAGTACTTC
CASSLRLAAYEQYF
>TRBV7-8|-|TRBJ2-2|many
TGTGCCAGCAGCCCGCTGGACAGAACGAACACCGGGGAGCTGTTTTTT
CASSPLDRTNTGELFF
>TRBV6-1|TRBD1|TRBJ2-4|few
TGTGCCAGCAGGAGCGCCGGGACAGGGTTGTCCAAAAACATTCAGTACTTC
CASRSAGTGLSKNIQYF
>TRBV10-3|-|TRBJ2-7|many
TGTGCCATCAGTGGGATCAGCGACTACGAGCAGTACTTC
CAISGISDYEQYF
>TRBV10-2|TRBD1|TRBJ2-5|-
TGCGCCAGCAGTGACCCACAGGGACAGGGCCTACAAGAGACCCAGTACTTC
CASSDPQGQGLQETQYF
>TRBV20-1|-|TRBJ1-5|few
TGCAGTGCTCAAGATGTACAGGGAAATCAGCCCCAGCATTTT
CSAQDVQGNQPQHF
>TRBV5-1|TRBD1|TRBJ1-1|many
TGCGCCAGCAGCTTGACAGGGGACAACACTGAAGCTTTCTTT
CASSLTGDNTEAFF
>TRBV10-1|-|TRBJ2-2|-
TGCGCCAGCAGTGAGAAGAAAGGGGTACAAGGCGGGGAGCTGTTTTTT
CASSEKKGVQGGELFF
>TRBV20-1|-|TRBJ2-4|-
TGCAGTGCCAGCTCCCCGGGAAAAAACATTCAGTACTTC
CSASSPGKNIQYF
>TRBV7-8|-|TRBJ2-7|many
TGTGCCAGCAGCTCCCCGGGGCCCTCCTACGAGCAGTACTTC
CASSSPGPSYEQYF
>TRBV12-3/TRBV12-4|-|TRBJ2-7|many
TGTGCCAGCAGTCCGGTATACTACGAGCAGTACTTC
CASSPVYYEQYF
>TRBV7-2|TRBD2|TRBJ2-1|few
TGTGCCAGCAGCTTAGCGTGGGGAGGAGCGGGGGGGTACAATGAGCAGTTCTTC
CASSLAWGGAGGYNEQFF
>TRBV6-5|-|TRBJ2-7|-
TGTGCCAGCAGTTTCCTCGGGGTGGGGGAGTACGAGCAGTACTTC
CASSFLGVGEYEQYF
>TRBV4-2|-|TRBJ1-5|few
TGTGCCAGCAGCCAAGATCCGGGTGTTAGCAATCAGCCCCAGCATTTT
CASSQDPGVSNQPQHF
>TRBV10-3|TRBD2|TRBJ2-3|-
TGTGCCATCGGTACTAGCGGGAGCCGGGGCACAGATACGCAGTATTTT
CAIGTSGSRGTDTQYF
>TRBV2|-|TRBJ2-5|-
TGTGCCAGCAGTCCACTTAGCCCCCGGGAAGAGACCCAGTACTTC
CASSPLSPREETQYF
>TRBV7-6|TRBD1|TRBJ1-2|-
TGTGCCAGCAGCTTTGAACCGGGACAGGAGTATGGCTACACCTTC
CASSFEPGQEYGYTF
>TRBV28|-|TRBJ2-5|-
TGTGCCAGCAATCCTACTGGGGCAGTCCAAGAGACCCAGTACTTC
CASNPTGAVQETQYF
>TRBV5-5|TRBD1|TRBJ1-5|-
TGTGCCAGCAGCTTATTTGACAGGGACAATCAGCCCCAGCATTTT
CASSLFDRDNQPQHF
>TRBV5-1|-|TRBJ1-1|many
TGCGCCAGCGCCGTTGACCGTCACACTGAAGCTTTCTTT
CASAVDRHTEAFF
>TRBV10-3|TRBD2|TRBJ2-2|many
TGTGCCATCAGTGTCCCAGGAGCGGGATCCCTGAACACCGGGGAGCTGTTTTTT
CAISVPGAGSLNTGELFF
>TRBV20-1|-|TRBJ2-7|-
TGCAGTGCTAGGATGGCGGTGGCCTACGAGCAGTACTTC
CSARMAVAYEQYF
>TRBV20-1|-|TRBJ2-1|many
TGCAGTGCCGACCTGCAACCCAGCTCCTACAATGAGCAGTTCTTC
CSADLQPSSYNEQFF
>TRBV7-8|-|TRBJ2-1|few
TGTGCCAGCAGCCTCGAGCCGGGGCCTAGCAATGAGCAGTTCTTC
CASSLEPGPSNEQFF
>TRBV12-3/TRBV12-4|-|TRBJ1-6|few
TGTGCCAGCAGTCCGGGGAACTCACCCCTCCACTTT
CASSPGNSPLHF
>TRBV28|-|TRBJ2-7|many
TGTGCCAGCAGTTGGCGCGAGCAGTACTTC
CASSWREQYF